This is a list of T cell receptor beta chains from one sample in a study of cytomegalovirus exposure and HLA in healthy donors. TCRdb's copy holds only in-frame clones and misses some; the assay was immunoSEQ multiplex PCR. The data hold around 100,000 clones, with about 70% observed a single time. The specimen was PBMCs. These receptors all come from a woman aged 25 to 39 in good health and CMV-seronegative. Both conserved end residues are part of each CDR3.

V,J,CDR3
TRBV18,TRBJ1-5,CASSPTRGNQPQHF
TRBV29-1,TRBJ1-1,CSVLGIRAEAFF
TRBV29-1,TRBJ1-2,CSVTTGSSDYGYTF
TRBV29-1,TRBJ2-1,CSVGVLAGGFHEQFF
TRBV4-1,TRBJ2-1,CASSQGLGLGQFF
TRBV2,TRBJ1-1,CASSEYAMNTEAFF
TRBV5-1,TRBJ2-1,CASSRGLADEQFF
TRBV5-6,TRBJ1-2,CASSQDRTFGYTF
TRBV2,TRBJ2-5,CASSEWSSGGLETQYF
TRBV5-6,TRBJ2-7,CASSSQPGLVSYEQYF
TRBV7-8,TRBJ1-5,CASSLAPGKSNQPQHF
TRBV6-5,TRBJ1-5,CASSYHRDTPQHF
TRBV19,TRBJ1-5,CASSIGGGLQPQHF
TRBV5-1,TRBJ1-3,CASDPTGSGGNTIYF
TRBV7-6,TRBJ2-7,CASSPGLHRGMGYEQYF
TRBV29-1,TRBJ2-5,CSVVFLETQYF
TRBV2,TRBJ1-5,CASGGQGTVQPQHF
TRBV19,TRBJ1-2,CASSGQIHYTF
TRBV5-1,TRBJ2-3,CASSLTQAGVGTDTQYF
TRBV30,TRBJ1-4,CAWSAGTVNEKLFF
TRBV6-5,TRBJ1-2,CASYRDSGFYGYPF
TRBV29-1,TRBJ2-7,CSVEGETSYEQYF
TRBV7-7,TRBJ2-7,CASSFGTGNEQYF
TRBV29-1,TRBJ2-1,CSVVGPDGTGSSYNEQFF
TRBV4-3,TRBJ1-4,CASSLSTWGRNEKLFF
TRBV7-6,TRBJ2-7,CASSKTSGGSHEQYF
TRBV7-7,TRBJ2-7,CASSFGQGYEQYF
TRBV9,TRBJ2-2,CASSDRDLLGELFF
TRBV9,TRBJ2-1,CASSGLPGTSGGSNNEQFF
TRBV6-5,TRBJ1-5,CASTQGQGVNQPQHF
TRBV7-9,TRBJ1-2,CASSLGTVSYGYTF
TRBV15,TRBJ2-5,CATSRDAGGPGKTQYF
TRBV27,TRBJ1-1,CASSPLVRGMNTEAFF
TRBV2,TRBJ1-2,CASRPNGGYGYTF
TRBV21-1,TRBJ1-5,CASRGGTGKNQPQHF
TRBV19,TRBJ2-1,CASTTDRGREQFF
TRBV5-1,TRBJ1-2,CASSRDRGDGYTF
TRBV9,TRBJ1-1,CASSGRDRGSFSEAFF
TRBV6-1,TRBJ2-7,CASSRTSEGGEQYF
TRBV19,TRBJ2-7,CASSAPGHAAYEQYF
TRBV29-1,TRBJ2-1,CSVDTGEKREQFF
TRBV4-3,TRBJ1-2,CASSQEAGGHGYTF
TRBV4-2,TRBJ1-3,CASSQTSGDTGNTIYF
TRBV5-8,TRBJ1-5,CASVPYRGSHQPQHF
TRBV2,TRBJ2-2,CASREAAGRGIMRELFF
TRBV30,TRBJ1-5,CAWSRGPNQPQHF
TRBV7-8,TRBJ1-2,CASSRQDSIHGYTF
TRBV19,TRBJ1-1,CASSSYTGRTEAFF
TRBV30,TRBJ2-7,CAWGGEGPDEQYF
TRBV4-3,TRBJ2-6,CASSYAGANVLTF
TRBV19,TRBJ2-1,CASSTSQLAGGVHHQFF
TRBV30,TRBJ1-2,CAWSESYYGYTF
TRBV4-3,TRBJ1-2,CASSQDLGYSGFDGYTF
TRBV12-5,TRBJ1-3,CASGAGSSGNTIYF
TRBV29-1,TRBJ2-7,CSVGPQGALYEQYF
TRBV5-4,TRBJ1-1,CASSSPAEAFF
TRBV7-9,TRBJ1-4,CASSLGTANGEKLFF
TRBV28,TRBJ2-1,CASSFPNPTRTKFF
TRBV11-2,TRBJ2-7,CASSILTSGRMSSYEQYF
TRBV7-9,TRBJ2-7,CASSQKGARKWRTTLNF